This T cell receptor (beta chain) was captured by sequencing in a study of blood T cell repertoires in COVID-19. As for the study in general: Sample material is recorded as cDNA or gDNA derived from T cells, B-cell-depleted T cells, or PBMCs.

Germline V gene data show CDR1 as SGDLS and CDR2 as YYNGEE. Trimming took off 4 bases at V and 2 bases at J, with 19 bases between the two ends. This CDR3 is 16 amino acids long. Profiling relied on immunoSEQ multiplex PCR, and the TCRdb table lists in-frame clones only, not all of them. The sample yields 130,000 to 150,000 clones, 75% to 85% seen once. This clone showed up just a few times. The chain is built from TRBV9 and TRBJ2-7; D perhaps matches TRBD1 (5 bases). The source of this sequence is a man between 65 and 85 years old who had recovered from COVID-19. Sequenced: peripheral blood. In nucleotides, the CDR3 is TGTGCCAGCAGCCCTACAGACAGTCTACCGGCCTACGAGCAGTACTTC. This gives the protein CASSPTDSLPAYEQYF.